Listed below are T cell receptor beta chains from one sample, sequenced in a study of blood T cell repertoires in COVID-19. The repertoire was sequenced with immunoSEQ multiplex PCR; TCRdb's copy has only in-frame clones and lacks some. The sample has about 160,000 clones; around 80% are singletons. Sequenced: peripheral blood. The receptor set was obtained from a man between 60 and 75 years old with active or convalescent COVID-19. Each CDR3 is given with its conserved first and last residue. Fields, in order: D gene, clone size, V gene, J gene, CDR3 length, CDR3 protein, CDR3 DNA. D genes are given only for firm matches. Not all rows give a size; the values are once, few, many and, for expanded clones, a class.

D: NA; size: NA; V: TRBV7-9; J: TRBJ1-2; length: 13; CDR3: CASSLDGDYGYTF; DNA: TGTGCCAGCAGCTTAGACGGAGACTATGGCTACACCTTC
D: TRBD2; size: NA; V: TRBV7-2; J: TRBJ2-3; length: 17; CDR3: CASSRTSGRRSTDTQYF; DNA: TGTGCCAGCAGCCGTACTAGCGGGAGGAGAAGCACAGATACGCAGTATTTT
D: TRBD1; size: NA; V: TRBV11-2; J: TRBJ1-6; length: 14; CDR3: CASREQGAGSPLHF; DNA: TGTGCCAGCAGGGAACAGGGGGCCGGTTCACCCCTCCACTTT
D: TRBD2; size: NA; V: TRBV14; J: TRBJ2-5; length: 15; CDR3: CASSQVWAGRETQYF; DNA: TGTGCCAGCAGCCAAGTCTGGGCCGGGAGGGAGACCCAGTACTTC
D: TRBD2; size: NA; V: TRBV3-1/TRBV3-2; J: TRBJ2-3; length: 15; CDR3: CASSLLAGGTDTQYF; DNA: TGTGCCAGCAGCCTACTAGCGGGGGGCACAGATACGCAGTATTTT
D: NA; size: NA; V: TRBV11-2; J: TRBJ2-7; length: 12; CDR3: CASRQGRYEQYF; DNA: TGTGCCAGCCGGCAGGGGAGATACGAGCAGTACTTC
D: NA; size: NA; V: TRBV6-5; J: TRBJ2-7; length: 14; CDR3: CASSYSRDSYEQYF; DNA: TGTGCCAGCAGTTACTCGCGGGACTCCTACGAGCAGTACTTC
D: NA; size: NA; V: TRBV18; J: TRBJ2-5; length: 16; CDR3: CASSPPTGGRQETQYF; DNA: TGTGCCAGCTCACCCCCGACTGGGGGCCGCCAAGAGACCCAGTACTTC
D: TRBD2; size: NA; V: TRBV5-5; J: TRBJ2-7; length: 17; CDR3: CASSLAGTSGRTYEQYF; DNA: TGTGCCAGCAGCCTCGCCGGGACTAGCGGTAGGACCTACGAGCAGTACTTC
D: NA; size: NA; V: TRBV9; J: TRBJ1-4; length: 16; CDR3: CASSDGEGRFNEKLFF; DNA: TGTGCCAGCAGCGATGGCGAGGGAAGGTTTAATGAAAAACTGTTTTTT
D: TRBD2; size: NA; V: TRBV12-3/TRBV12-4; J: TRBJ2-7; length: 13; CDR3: CASLGSGIHEQYF; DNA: TGTGCCAGCCTAGGCAGCGGGATCCACGAGCAGTACTTC
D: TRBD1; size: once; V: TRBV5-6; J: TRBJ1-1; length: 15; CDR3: CASSGNRGMNTEAFF; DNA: TGTGCCAGCAGCGGTAACAGGGGTATGAACACTGAAGCTTTCTTT
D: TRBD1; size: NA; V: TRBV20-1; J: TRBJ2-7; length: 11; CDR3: CSAIQGNEQYF; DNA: TGCAGTGCAATACAGGGGAACGAGCAGTACTTC
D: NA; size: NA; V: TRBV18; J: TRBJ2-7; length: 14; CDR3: CASSTGVKTYEQYF; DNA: TGTGCCAGCTCAACGGGAGTTAAGACCTACGAGCAGTACTTC
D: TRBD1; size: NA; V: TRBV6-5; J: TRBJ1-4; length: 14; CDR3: CASNQGAEDEKLFF; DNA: TGTGCCAGCAACCAGGGGGCGGAGGATGAAAAACTGTTTTTT
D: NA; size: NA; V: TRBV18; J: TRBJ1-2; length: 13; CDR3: CASSPGGHYGYTF; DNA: TGTGCCAGCTCACCAGGGGGCCACTATGGCTACACCTTC
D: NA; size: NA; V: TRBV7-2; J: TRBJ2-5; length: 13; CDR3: CASSSTRQETQYF; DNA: TGTGCCAGCAGCTCGACTAGACAAGAGACCCAGTACTTC
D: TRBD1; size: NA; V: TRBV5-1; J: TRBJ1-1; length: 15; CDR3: CASSLQGAVLTEAFF; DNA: TGCGCCAGCAGCTTACAGGGGGCGGTTCTCACTGAAGCTTTCTTT